The T cell receptor (beta chain) under discussion was sequenced for a study of T and B cells in COVID-19 patients. About the research overall: Peripheral blood came from COVID-19 patients with active infection or after recovery. Median age was 34 years in the recovered cohort and about 67 years in the active-infection cohort. Whole-study findings and limits: At recovery TRB diversity and richness exceeded healthy donors, after highly clonal active COVID-19 repertoires. Of 2,331 TCR clusters found only in the recovered cohort, a few dozen had low generation probability.

With regard to this clonotype: Antigen: not known.

TRB rearrangements were amplified by multiplex PCR with BIOMED2 TRB-A/B primers. TCRdb re-derived calls from the multiplex PCR reads in MiXCR, one entry per CDR3 protein. This table holds 6,500 to 10,000 distinct CDR3 sequences, less than 35% found once. TRB was amplified from about 240-490 ng of blood genomic DNA. Trimming at V came to 4 bases and at J to 4 bases, leaving 11 bases not matched to a gene. The CDR3 is 16 residues long. Germline values: CDR1 MNHEY, CDR2 SMNVEV (reference sequence). The chain links TRBV27 to TRBJ2-7, with 9 bases fitting TRBD1. Sequences were obtained from blood. This receptor was obtained from a human donor with active COVID-19. CDR3: CASSYDRGTGTYEQYF. In DNA, the CDR3 is TGTGCCAGCAGTTACGACCGGGGGACAGGGACTTACGAGCAGTACTTC.